This T cell receptor beta chain was sequenced during a study of blood T cell repertoires in COVID-19. Between the trimmed V and J ends, which lost 3 bases and 5 bases, there was a span of 14 bases. CDR3 size: 14 residues. Germline V gene sequence: CDR1 SGHRS, CDR2 YFSETQ. Only in-frame clones appear in the TCRdb table, and some are missing; sequencing was by immunoSEQ multiplex PCR. The sample lists about 160,000 clones; 60% to 85% were seen once. The TCR sequence derives from a man in his 70s with acute or convalescent COVID-19. The chain is built from TRBV5-1 and TRBJ1-1, with a possible D match to TRBD1 (6 bases). The specimen sequenced was peripheral blood. CDR3 bases: TGCGCCAGCAGCTCAGGACAGATTGTTACTGAAGCTTTCTTT. Translated: CASSSGQIVTEAFF.